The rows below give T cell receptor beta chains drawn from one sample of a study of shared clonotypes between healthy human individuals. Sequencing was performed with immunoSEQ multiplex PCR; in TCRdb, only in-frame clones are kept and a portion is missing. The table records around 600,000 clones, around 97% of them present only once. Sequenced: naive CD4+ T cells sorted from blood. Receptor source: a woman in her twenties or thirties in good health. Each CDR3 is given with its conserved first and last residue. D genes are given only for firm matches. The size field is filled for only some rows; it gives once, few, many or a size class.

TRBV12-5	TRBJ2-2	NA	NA	CASGLASGTGELFF	TGTGCTAGTGGTTTGGCGAGCGGCACCGGGGAGCTGTTTTTT
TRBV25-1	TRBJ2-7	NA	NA	CASSAGLSYHEQYF	TGTGCCAGCAGTGCAGGGTTATCGTACCACGAGCAGTACTTC
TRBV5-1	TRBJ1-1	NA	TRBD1	CASSSRTGGMNTEAFF	TGCGCCAGCAGCTCCAGGACAGGCGGTATGAACACTGAAGCTTTCTTT
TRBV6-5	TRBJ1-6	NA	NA	CASSYSGYSGSPLHF	TGTGCCAGCAGTTACTCCGGGTATTCGGGATCACCCCTCCACTTT
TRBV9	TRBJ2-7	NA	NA	CASSVGSDTVYEQYF	TGTGCCAGCAGCGTCGGTAGCGACACTGTATACGAGCAGTACTTC
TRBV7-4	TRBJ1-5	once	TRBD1	CASSPGQGNQPQHF	TGTGCCAGCAGCCCGGGACAGGGGAATCAGCCCCAGCATTTT
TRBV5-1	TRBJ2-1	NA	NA	CASSRLRRDPDNEQFF	TGCGCCAGCAGCCGCCTGCGGCGGGACCCAGACAATGAGCAGTTCTTC
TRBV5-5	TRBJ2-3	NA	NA	CASKTPSGDTQYF	TGTGCCAGCAAGACCCCGAGTGGGGATACGCAGTATTTT
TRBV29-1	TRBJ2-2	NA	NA	CSVQGLYTGELFF	TGCAGCGTTCAAGGGCTTTACACCGGGGAGCTGTTTTTT
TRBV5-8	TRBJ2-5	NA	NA	CASSEDGVRAQYF	TGTGCCAGCAGCGAGGACGGGGTGAGGGCCCAGTACTTC
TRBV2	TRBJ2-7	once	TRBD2	CATQREGRYEQYF	TGTGCCACCCAGCGGGAGGGCCGCTACGAGCAGTACTTC
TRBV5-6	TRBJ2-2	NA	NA	CASTLGWSGELFF	TGTGCCAGCACCCTTGGGTGGTCCGGGGAGCTGTTTTTT
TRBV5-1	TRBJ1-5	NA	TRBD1	CASSLAPGGIGSNQPQHF	TGCGCCAGCAGCTTGGCTCCAGGGGGTATCGGTAGCAATCAGCCCCAGCATTTT
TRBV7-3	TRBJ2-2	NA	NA	CASSLNGGANTGELFF	TGTGCCAGCAGCTTAAACGGCGGGGCGAACACCGGGGAGCTGTTTTTT
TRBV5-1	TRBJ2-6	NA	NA	CASSLGGAGGANVLTF	TGCGCCAGCAGCTTGGGAGGTGCGGGAGGGGCCAACGTCCTGACTTTC
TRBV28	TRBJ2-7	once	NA	CASSFRPYEQYF	TGTGCCAGCAGTTTCAGGCCCTACGAGCAGTACTTC
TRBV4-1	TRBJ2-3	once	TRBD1	CASSQDSQGPDTQYF	TGCGCCAGCAGCCAAGATTCACAGGGGCCAGATACGCAGTATTTT
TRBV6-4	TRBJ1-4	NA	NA	CASRLGAANIVATNEKLFF	TGTGCCAGCAGGCTAGGAGCGGCGAATATAGTTGCAACTAATGAAAAACTGTTTTTT